Listed below are T cell receptor beta chains from one sample, sequenced in a study of a mutant IDH1 vaccine in newly diagnosed glioma. This table comes from immunoSEQ multiplex PCR, and its TCRdb copy is limited to in-frame clones, with some not included. The sample carries approximately 50,000 clones, 76% recorded once. For these receptors, no antigen is known. The sample in question was PBMCs, obtained from a glioma patient whose treatment included an IDH1 peptide vaccine. These receptors all come from a man aged 35-49 years with glioma. Each CDR3 is given without its conserved first and last residue.

TRBV6-5,TRBJ2-7,ASSYRAESSYEQY
TRBV5-8,TRBJ2-2,ASSPTPATGEVPNTGELF
TRBV5-1,TRBJ1-1,ASSLGFTGGAEAF
TRBV13,TRBJ2-1,ASSLGTERYPLNEQF
TRBV11-2,TRBJ2-1,ASSLVAYNEQF
TRBV9,TRBJ1-2,ASSAPAGQGFNYGYT
TRBV6-6,TRBJ2-5,ASSYSETGKQTQY
TRBV19,TRBJ1-4,ASSIGTVNEKLF
TRBV13,TRBJ1-1,ASSQKGVRGTEAF
TRBV7-7,TRBJ2-1,ASSSLGLASYNEQF
TRBV5-1,TRBJ1-1,ASSAYEGQNTEAF
TRBV27,TRBJ1-2,ASSDQSSGVYGYT
TRBV28,TRBJ1-2,ASSRTGTNYGYT
TRBV27,TRBJ2-2,ASSSPGQGVFSTGGELF
TRBV11-3,TRBJ2-5,ASSSRITPRQETQY
TRBV11-3,TRBJ1-4,ASSIGQGEKLF
TRBV4-1,TRBJ1-2,ASSQDGRATAVGT
TRBV6-6,TRBJ2-5,ASSLTEQETQY
TRBV9,TRBJ2-3,ASSEGKGAALSTDTQY
TRBV19,TRBJ1-1,ASRRDRNTEAF
TRBV11-3,TRBJ1-1,ASSFAASFEAF
TRBV5-6,TRBJ2-6,ASSLVWASTSSGANVLT
TRBV14,TRBJ1-1,ASSQRGGWRAF
TRBV2,TRBJ2-1,ASKVELNEQF
TRBV5-6,TRBJ2-7,ASSAGPRGAYEQY
TRBV5-1,TRBJ2-1,ASSLRQGEGEQF
TRBV11-3,TRBJ2-1,ASSLDRVDEQF
TRBV18,TRBJ1-6,ASSLPGRANSPLH
TRBV6-1,.,ASSNGGGGVYEQY
TRBV11-2,TRBJ2-5,ASSLDSGEKETQY
TRBV9,TRBJ1-2,ASIRGQRYGYT
TRBV13,TRBJ2-7,ASSLNLAYEQY
TRBV6-1,TRBJ1-2,ASSEWGTENYGYT
TRBV11-3,TRBJ2-1,ASSPDWGRAHEQF
TRBV7-8,TRBJ2-5,ASSFYRGRVETQY